One sample yielded the 12 T cell receptor beta chains listed below, sequenced in a study of T cells in tuberculosis. The time point: new active TB diagnosis, blood taken before or within 7 days of starting treatment. The repertoire was sequenced with immunoSEQ multiplex PCR; TCRdb's copy has only in-frame clones and lacks some. The sample contains approximately 31,000 clones, 86% of which appear only once. Sequenced material: PBMCs, taken at tuberculosis diagnosis. These receptors were taken from an adult with tuberculosis.

The chain carries TRBV6-5 and TRBJ1-1, with D unclear. There are 13 residues in the CDR3. Germline loops: CDR1 MNHEY, CDR2 SVGAGI. V was shortened by 4 bases and J by 6 bases, with 12 bases between the two germline ends. CDR3 residues: CASSSRSPAEAFF. The DNA of the CDR3 is TGTGCCAGCAGTTCGCGGAGCCCTGCTGAAGCTTTCTTT.

The chain couples TRBV4-1 to TRBJ1-1; tentatively, D is TRBD1 (5 bases). The CDR3 is 15 amino acids. Germline V gene lookup returns CDR1 MGHRA and CDR2 YSYEKL. V shed 1 base and J shed 4 bases, with 13 bases lying between them. The CDR3: CASSQVRGEGTEAFF. CDR3 coding DNA: TGCGCCAGCAGCCAAGTCCGGGGGGAAGGCACTGAAGCTTTCTTT.

In its sample, this clone was seen once. The rearrangement links TRBV29-1 to TRBJ2-3, with 15 nucleotides matching TRBD2. The CDR3 consists of 17 residues. The germline gives CDR1 SQVTM, CDR2 ANQGSEA. The V gene end was trimmed by 7 bases and the J gene end by 4 bases; junction bases not matched to a gene: 12. CDR3 protein: CSATGLAGGPTADTQYF. CDR3 bases: TGCAGCGCGACCGGACTAGCGGGGGGGCCGACGGCAGATACGCAGTATTTT.

This clone was seen just once. This rearrangement joins TRBV30 to TRBJ1-2, with 7 positions matching TRBD1. CDR1 and CDR2 (germline): GTSNPN, SVGIG (reference sequence). The CDR3 extends over 15 amino acids. After removal of 3 bases from V and 3 bases from J, the junction contained 10 bases not matched to a gene. The CDR3 coding sequence is TGTGCCTGGAGGGGTAGGGGGCAGTGGGACTATGGCTACACCTTC. Its protein is CAWRGRGQWDYGYTF.

The chain carries TRBV5-4 and TRBJ2-3, with 8 bases fitting TRBD2. The CDR3 is 15 residues long. Germline V gene lookup returns CDR1 SGHNT and CDR2 YYREEE (reference sequence). V shed 4 bases, J shed 0 bases, and the junction held 4 bases outside the gene matches. CDR3 loop: CASSRGGPSTDTQYF. The CDR3 coding sequence is TGTGCCAGCAGCCGCGGGGGGCCTAGCACAGATACGCAGTATTTT.

The chain couples TRBV7-9 to TRBJ2-7; a possible D gene is TRBD2 (6 bases). V was clipped by 1 base and J by 4 bases, with 17 bases between them. The CDR3 has 16 residues. Germline CDR1 SEHNR, CDR2 FQNEAQ (reference sequence). CDR3 protein: CASSLDPGGGGYEQYF. The CDR3 DNA sequence: TGTGCCAGCAGCTTAGATCCCGGGGGAGGTGGGTACGAGCAGTACTTC.

The genes are TRBV19 and TRBJ1-2; no clear D gene. The CDR3 extends over 12 amino acids. The V and J ends lost 3 bases and 4 bases respectively, with 6 bases between them. Looked up from germline, CDR1 is LNHDA and CDR2 is SQIVND (reference sequence). CDR3 nucleotides: TGTGCCAGTAGTATTCGGGGCTATGGCTACACCTTC. Encoded protein: CASSIRGYGYTF.

V gene TRBV6-1 combines with J gene TRBJ2-7; TRBD1 aligns across 10 bases. Trimming removed 10 bases from V and 3 bases from J; junction bases left unmatched: 12. This CDR3 has 15 amino acids. Germline CDR1 is MNHNS and CDR2 is SASEGT. CDR3 nucleotides: TGTGCCACGGGCGCCTCGGGACAGGGGTTCTACGAGCAGTACTTC. Translation: CATGASGQGFYEQYF.

This sequence joins TRBV27 and TRBJ2-5; tentatively, D is TRBD2 (5 bases). The V end was cut by 4 bases, the J end by 4 bases, with 10 bases between. The CDR3 sequence is 13 residues long. Germline V gene lookup returns CDR1 MNHEY and CDR2 SMNVEV (reference sequence). In DNA form, the CDR3 reads TGTGCCAGCAGTTCGAGGGTAGTAGAGACCCAGTACTTC. This sequence encodes CASSSRVVETQYF.

For the CDR3, the DNA is TGTGCCAGTAGTAAAATGGGACAGGGGGCGGGTGAGCAGTTCTTC. Translating it yields CASSKMGQGAGEQFF. The chain joins TRBV19 to TRBJ2-1, with 12 bases identical to TRBD1. Germline V CDR1 and CDR2: LNHDA, SQIVND (reference sequence). V gave up 4 bases and J gave up 9 bases; unmatched junction bases: 7. This CDR3 comprises 15 residues.

The chain is built from TRBV6-6 and TRBJ2-7, with 8 bases matching TRBD1. The CDR3 length is 15 residues. The V gene end was trimmed by 6 bases and the J gene end by 0 bases; junction bases not matched to a gene: 7. The germline gives CDR1 MNHNY, CDR2 SVGAGI (reference sequence). The CDR3: CASSGTGQASYEQYF. The CDR3 nucleotides are TGTGCCAGCAGCGGCACGGGACAGGCCTCCTACGAGCAGTACTTC.

The V and J genes are TRBV18 and TRBJ1-1, with TRBD1 as a possible D gene (6 bases). The V gene's germline CDR1 is KGHSH and CDR2 LQKENI. V lost 2 bases to trimming and J lost 9 bases, with 10 bases between them. This CDR3 is 12 amino acids long. The CDR3 reads CASSPGGTQAFF. CDR3 sequence (DNA): TGTGCCAGCTCACCAGGGGGCACGCAAGCTTTCTTT.